Sequencing of this T cell receptor beta chain was carried out in a study of blood T cells in healthy people across ages. The CDR3 sequence is 14 residues long. Germline V gene data show CDR1 as MDHEN and CDR2 as SYDVKM. It was with a sample-barcoded 5' primer and a J-beta primer mix that a second PCR of roughly 7 to 12 cycles was run. TCRdb reprocessed the 5' RACE reads via MiXCR and lists one record per CDR3 protein. The sample consists of 1.5 million to 2 million distinct CDR3 sequences, about 35% of them appearing once. On this clonotype itself: Its antigen is as yet unknown.

Study outcomes and limitations: More naive CD4+ cells and higher diversity marked long-lived donors relative to aged donors. Not knowing donor CMV status may have confounded expanded clonotype changes. One million T cells yielded diversity estimates that were considered underestimates.

V and J are TRBV28 and TRBJ2-4; 7 positions agree with TRBD1. The assigned J gene may be wrong: the sequence end matches TRBJ2-7 better. This TCR was recovered from a woman in her twenties or thirties in good health. The sequencing input was blood. The CDR3 DNA is TGTGCCAGCAGGGGGTGGCAGGGGGATAACGAGCAGTACTTC. This sequence encodes CASRGWQGDNEQYF.